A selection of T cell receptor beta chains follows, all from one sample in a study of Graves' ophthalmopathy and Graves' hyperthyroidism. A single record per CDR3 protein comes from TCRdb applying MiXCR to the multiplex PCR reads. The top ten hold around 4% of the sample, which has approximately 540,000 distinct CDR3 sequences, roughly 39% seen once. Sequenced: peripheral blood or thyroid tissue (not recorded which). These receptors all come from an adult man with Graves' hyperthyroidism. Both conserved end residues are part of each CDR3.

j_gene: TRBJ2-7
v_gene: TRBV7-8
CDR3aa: CASSLGHTGQAISYEQYF

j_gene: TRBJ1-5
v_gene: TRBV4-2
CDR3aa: CASSQVGVGSNQPQHF

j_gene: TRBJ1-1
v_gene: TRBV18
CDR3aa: CASSTDRAGFF

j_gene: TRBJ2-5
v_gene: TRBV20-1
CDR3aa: CSALDRGITDTQYF

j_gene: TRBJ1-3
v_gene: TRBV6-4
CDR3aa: CASSLSSTDVISGNTIYF

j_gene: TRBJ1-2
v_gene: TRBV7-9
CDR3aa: CASSLDTYRGNYGYTF

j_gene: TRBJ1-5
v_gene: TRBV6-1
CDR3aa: CASSEDRRVIRSNQPQHF

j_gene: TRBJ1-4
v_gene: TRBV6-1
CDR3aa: CASRTERPLFF

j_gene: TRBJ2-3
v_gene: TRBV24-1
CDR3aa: CATSDSRDLWTDTQYF

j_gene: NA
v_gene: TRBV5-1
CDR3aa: CASIFGNEQFF

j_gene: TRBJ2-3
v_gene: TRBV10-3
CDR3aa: CATTDRGSTDTQYF

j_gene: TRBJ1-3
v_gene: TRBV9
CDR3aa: CASSGGAVSRSGNTIYF

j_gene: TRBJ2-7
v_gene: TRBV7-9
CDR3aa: CASSLGLAGGNEQYF

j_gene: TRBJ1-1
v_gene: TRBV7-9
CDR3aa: CASSLEAEAFF

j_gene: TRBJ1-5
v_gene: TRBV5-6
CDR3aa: CASRYRDRGVSNQPQHF

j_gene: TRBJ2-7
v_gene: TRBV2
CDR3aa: CASSRPTGGAGGEQYF

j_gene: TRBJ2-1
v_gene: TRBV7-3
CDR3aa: CASSQYPGTISNEQFF

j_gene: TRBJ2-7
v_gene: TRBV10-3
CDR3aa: CAISEGLVKGSYEQYF

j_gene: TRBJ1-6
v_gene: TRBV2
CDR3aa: CASIGDINSPLHF

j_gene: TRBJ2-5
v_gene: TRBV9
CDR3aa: CASSANSGLGETQYF

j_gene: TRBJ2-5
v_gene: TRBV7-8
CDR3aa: CASSPAEGRAETQYF

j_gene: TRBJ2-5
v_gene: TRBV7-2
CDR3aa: CASSVQVLETQYF

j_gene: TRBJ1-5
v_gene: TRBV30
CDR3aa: CAWSVDRNQPQHF

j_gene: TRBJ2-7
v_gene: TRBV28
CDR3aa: CASTARDSLGEQYF

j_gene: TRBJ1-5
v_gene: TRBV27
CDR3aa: CASSFASNQPQHF

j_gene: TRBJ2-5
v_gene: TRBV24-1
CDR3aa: CASSYVTATSGVPETQYF

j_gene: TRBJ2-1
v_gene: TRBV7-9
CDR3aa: CASSPLHAPSYNEQFF

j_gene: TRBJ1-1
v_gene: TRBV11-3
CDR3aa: CASSLISGSATEAFF

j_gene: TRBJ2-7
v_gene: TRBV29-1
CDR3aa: CSVVGTAYEQYF

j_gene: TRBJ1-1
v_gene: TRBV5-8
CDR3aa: CASSLDAGVMNTEAFF

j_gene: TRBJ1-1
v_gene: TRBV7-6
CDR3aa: CASSLRQGISEAFF

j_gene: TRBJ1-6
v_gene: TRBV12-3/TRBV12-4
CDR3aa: CASSLTDRNSPLHF

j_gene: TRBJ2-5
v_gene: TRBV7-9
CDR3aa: CASSIPVRLAGSSGGETQYF

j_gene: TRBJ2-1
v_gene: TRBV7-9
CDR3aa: CASSVSGEQFF

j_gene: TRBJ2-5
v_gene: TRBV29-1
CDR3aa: CSPGLAGSGETQYF

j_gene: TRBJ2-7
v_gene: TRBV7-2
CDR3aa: CASSLVVGGIYEQYF

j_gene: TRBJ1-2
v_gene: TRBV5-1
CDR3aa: CASSQDPSGDGGYTF

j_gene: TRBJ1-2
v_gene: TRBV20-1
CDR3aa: CSARTRGMGPDGYTF

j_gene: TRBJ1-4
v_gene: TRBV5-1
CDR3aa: CASSIGGTTNEKLFF

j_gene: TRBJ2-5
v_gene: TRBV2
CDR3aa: CASSFSGLVGETQYF

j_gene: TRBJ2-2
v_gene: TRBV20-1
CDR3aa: CSANGELFF

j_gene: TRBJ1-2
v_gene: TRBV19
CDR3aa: CASSTQRRGINYGYTF

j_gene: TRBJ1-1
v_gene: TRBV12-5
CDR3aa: CASGLATGTGRVEAFF

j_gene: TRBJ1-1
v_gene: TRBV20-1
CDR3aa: CSASGQGWEAFF

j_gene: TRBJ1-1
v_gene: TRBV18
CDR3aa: CASSPRGGDLMNTEAFF

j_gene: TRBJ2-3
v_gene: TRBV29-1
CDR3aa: CSVEDDKSTDTQYF

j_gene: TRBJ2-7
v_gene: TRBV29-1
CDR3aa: CSVEGGPYEQYF

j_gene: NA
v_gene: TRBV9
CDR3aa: CASSVVSGRDNEQFF